These 18 T cell receptor beta chains were all obtained from the same sample, sequenced in a study of control samples from healthy donors and cancer patients. The protocol was immunoSEQ multiplex PCR, while the TCRdb copy is restricted to in-frame clones and leaves out a portion. The sample includes tens of thousands of clones, 84% seen only once; the top ten take over 25%. The sample taken for sequencing was blood. The receptors stem from a man in his fifties in good health.

This chain connects TRBV30 to TRBJ2-1; 8 positions agree with TRBD1. Germline CDR1 is GTSNPN and CDR2 is SVGIG (reference sequence). There are 17 residues in the CDR3. J was trimmed by 7 bases and V by 1 base; bases with no gene match: 15. The CDR3 loop reads CAWSDTSQGARNNEQFF. The CDR3 DNA is TGTGCCTGGAGTGACACATCTCAGGGGGCGAGGAATAATGAGCAGTTCTTC.

CDR3 residues: CASSLAHSTDTQYF. The CDR3 nucleotides are TGTGCCAGCAGCTTAGCGCATAGTACAGATACGCAGTATTTT. The chain is built from TRBV7-2 and TRBJ2-3, with D unresolved. V gave up 0 bases and J gave up 3 bases, with 7 bases separating them. The CDR3 covers 14 residues. Germline-derived CDR1 and CDR2 are SGHTA and FQGNSA.

The genes are TRBV7-9 and TRBJ2-3, with 9 bases aligning to TRBD1. The V gene end was trimmed by 1 base and the J gene end by 5 bases; junction bases not matched to a gene: 1. Germline V gene data show CDR1 as SEHNR and CDR2 as FQNEAQ (reference sequence). This CDR3 region has 14 residues. CDR3 in amino acids: CASSLGGQGDTQYF. In DNA form, the CDR3 reads TGTGCCAGCAGCTTAGGGGGACAGGGAGATACGCAGTATTTT. The variable domain in full, completed from reference TRBV7-9 and TRBJ2-3, reads DTGVSQNPRHKITKRGQNVTFRCDPISEHNRLYWYRQTLGQGPEFLTYFQNEAQLEKSRLLSDRFSAERPKGSFSTLEIQRTEQGDSAMYLCASSLGGQGDTQYFGPGTRLTVL.

V usage is TRBV19 and J usage is TRBJ1-2; D is unresolved. The CDR3 length is 15 residues. Per germline, CDR1 LNHDA and CDR2 SQIVND (reference sequence). The V gene lost 1 base and the J gene lost 8 bases, with 17 bases spanning the gap. The CDR3 region is CASSIASLVRKGYTF. Here the CDR3 DNA reads TGTGCCAGTAGTATAGCTTCTCTCGTTCGCAAAGGCTACACCTTC.

The genes are TRBV10-3 and TRBJ1-4; tentative D call: TRBD1 (6 bases). The CDR3 has 14 residues. Germline loops: CDR1 ENHRY, CDR2 SYGVKD. With 6 bases removed from V and 4 bases from J, the gap between germline ends came to 12 bases. In DNA, the CDR3 is TGTGCCATCAGGGAAGGGGGAAGTAATGAAAAACTGTTTTTT. Protein sequence: CAIREGGSNEKLFF.

The rearrangement uses TRBV9 and TRBJ2-5; the D is unclear. Germline CDR1 reads SGDLS; CDR2 reads YYNGEE. Trimming left V 4 bases short and J 1 base short, with 5 bases between. The CDR3 length is 12 residues. The CDR3: CASSRGQETQYF. CDR3 in DNA: TGTGCCAGCAGCAGAGGCCAAGAGACCCAGTACTTC.

This clone occurred once. This chain joins TRBV11-3 and TRBJ2-1; 13 positions agree with TRBD2. V dropped 6 bases and J dropped 6; count of bases not matched to a gene: 5. This CDR3 has 15 residues. The germline CDR1 and CDR2 sequences are SGHNT and YENEEA. CDR3 sequence reads: CASRQTSGRANEQFF. The CDR3 nucleotides read TGTGCCAGCAGACAAACTAGCGGGAGGGCCAATGAGCAGTTCTTC.

A single count supports this clone. This chain links TRBV11-3 with TRBJ2-3; no reliable D call. Germline CDR1 reads SGHNT; CDR2 reads YENEEA. The length of the CDR3 is 14 residues. Between the trimmed V and J ends, which lost 5 bases and 1 base, there was a span of 10 bases. CDR3 sequence: CASSPLSGTDTQYF. The CDR3 nucleotides are TGTGCCAGCAGCCCCCTAAGCGGCACAGATACGCAGTATTTT.

J is TRBJ2-3 and V is TRBV7-3; D remains ambiguous. The V end lost 5 bases, the J end lost 0 bases, and 12 bases lay between the germline ends. Germline lookup yields CDR1 SGHTA and CDR2 FQGTGA. The CDR3 covers 15 residues. The CDR3 nucleotides are TGTGCCAGCAGCCACTCTAGTGATAGCACAGATACGCAGTATTTT. Amino acids: CASSHSSDSTDTQYF.

This chain links TRBV3-1 (or the pseudogene TRBV3-2) with TRBJ1-2; tentatively, D is TRBD1 (6 bases). Germline CDR1 is LGHDT and CDR2 is YNNKEL (reference sequence). The ends were cut back, 0 bases at V and 4 bases at J, with 9 bases in the middle. The CDR3 length is 14 residues. The CDR3 nucleotides are TGTGCCAGCAGCCAAGACAGGGGATCCTATGGCTACACCTTC. Protein product: CASSQDRGSYGYTF.

V gene TRBV6-5 combines with J gene TRBJ1-5; 11 bases are a match to TRBD1. The CDR3 covers 15 residues. Germline CDR1 MNHEY, CDR2 SVGAGI. V lost 6 bases to trimming and J lost 7 bases; unmatched junction nucleotides: 8. CDR3 region: CASRGGQGGIQPQHF. In DNA, the CDR3 is TGTGCCAGCAGAGGGGGACAGGGGGGTATCCAGCCCCAGCATTTT.

This rearrangement joins TRBV27 to TRBJ1-5, with D unresolved. Trimming pared 3 bases from V and 1 base from J, leaving 16 bases between. The CDR3 is 17 residues long. CDR1 MNHEY and CDR2 SMNVEV come from the germline V gene (reference sequence). The CDR3 reads CASSFRKSWVSNQPQHF. CDR3 in DNA: TGTGCCAGCAGTTTTAGGAAAAGTTGGGTAAGCAATCAGCCCCAGCATTTT.

This chain connects TRBV7-2 to TRBJ1-5; D ambiguous. This CDR3 has 13 residues. Trimming took 6 bases from V and 7 from J, leaving 13 bases between them. Germline V CDR1 and CDR2: SGHTA, FQGNSA. CDR3 residues: CASRDRLGQPQHF. The CDR3 nucleotides are TGTGCCAGCAGGGATAGACTTGGACAGCCCCAGCATTTT.

This rearrangement joins TRBV6-1 to TRBJ2-3; no clear D gene. The germline V and J ends were trimmed by 0 bases and 2 bases, with 3 bases remaining between them. CDR1 and CDR2 (germline): MNHNS, SASEGT. CDR3 size: 13 residues. The CDR3 loop is CASSEAYTDTQYF. In DNA, the CDR3 is TGTGCCAGCAGTGAAGCATACACAGATACGCAGTATTTT.

This chain links TRBV11-2 with TRBJ1-2; no firm D call. The CDR3 is 14 residues long. V dropped 6 bases and J dropped 3 bases, with 14 bases sitting between them. Looked up from germline, CDR1 is SGHAT and CDR2 is FQNNGV. DNA for the CDR3: TGTGCCAGCAGAGACCTAGTCGAGCACTATGGCTACACCTTC. Translating gives CASRDLVEHYGYTF.

The CDR3 region has the DNA TGTGCCAGCAGCTTGAGACAGGGTGGTGAAAAACTGTTTTTT. The encoded protein is CASSLRQGGEKLFF. The rearrangement uses TRBV7-9 and TRBJ1-4, with 7 bases identical to TRBD1. Per the germline V gene, CDR1 is SEHNR and CDR2 is FQNEAQ (reference sequence). The junction had 5 bases not matched to a gene; V was cut back by 3 bases and J by 7 bases. CDR3 length equals 14 residues.

V usage is TRBV5-4 and J usage is TRBJ2-4, with TRBD2 matching over 8 bases. With V trimmed by 0 bases and J by 2 bases, 4 bases remained unmatched. The CDR3 has 16 residues. Looked up from germline, CDR1 is SGHNT and CDR2 is YYREEE (reference sequence). In DNA, the CDR3 is TGTGCCAGCAGCTTGGAGCTAGCGGGCACCAAAAACATTCAGTACTTC. Translation: CASSLELAGTKNIQYF.

This chain joins TRBV14 and TRBJ1-2; tentative D call: TRBD1 (5 bases). The CDR3 loop spans 15 amino acids. V lost 0 bases, J lost 6 bases, and 14 bases lay in between. Germline CDR1 is SGHDN and CDR2 is FVKESK. The CDR3 coding sequence is TGTGCCAGCAGCCAAGATACGCGACAGAATGATGGCTACACCTTC. It translates to CASSQDTRQNDGYTF.